This T cell receptor beta chain was recorded in a study of blood T cell repertoires in COVID-19. TCRdb's copy holds only in-frame clones and misses some; the assay was immunoSEQ multiplex PCR. There are roughly 90,000 clones in the sample; 85% to 90% occur only once, and around 5.2% lies in the top ten. CDR3 length equals 13 residues. Germline V gene sequence: CDR1 SGHRS, CDR2 YFSETQ. V gave up 4 bases and J gave up 6 bases, with 12 bases separating them. The chain recombines TRBV5-1 with TRBJ2-3, with D perhaps TRBD2 (5 bases). This clonotype was obtained from a woman aged 80 or older with active COVID-19. Sequencing was carried out using peripheral blood. The CDR3 spells CASSPEGLDTQYF. In DNA, the CDR3 is TGCGCCAGCAGCCCCGAGGGTCTGGATACGCAGTATTTT.